Detailed here is one T cell receptor beta chain. Its matching antigen is unknown. The ends lost 2 bases at V and 0 bases at J; junction bases unmatched: 14. The CDR3 loop spans 21 amino acids. Germline lookup yields CDR1 MRHNA and CDR2 SNTAGT. Primers: 60 Vbeta forward and 13 Jbeta reverse. Sequenced by immunoSEQ multiplex PCR; TCRdb stores in-frame clones only, minus some. The sample shows 65,000 to 95,000 clones, roughly 80% of them seen only once. The sample originates from a study of cytomegalovirus exposure and HLA in healthy donors. Background on the study: Researchers previously reported finding fewer than 140 million unique TCR beta sequences from approximately 200 million T cells. Study conclusions and caveats: Common viral pathogens (according to a later analysis) appeared linked to several of the most significant clusters. The study dropped some indistinguishable V segments, TRBV6-2 and TRBV6-3 among them. The authors judged a highly shared variant cluster likely a sequencing artifact.

The chain links TRBV6-4 to TRBJ1-6, with TRBD1 matching 9 bases. This TCR was recovered from a human donor in good health. The specimen was PBMCs. The CDR3 nucleotides read TGTGCCAGCAGTGACAATCGAACCGGGACAGGGAAACTCTCCTATAATTCACCCCTCCACTTT. Translated, it gives CASSDNRTGTGKLSYNSPLHF.